This TCR delta chain was found in a study of γδ T cells in repeated Plasmodium falciparum infection. TCRdb fed the multiplex PCR reads into CATT to redo clone calling. The table includes some 100,000 delta-chain clones, 1.4% detected once. Notes on the study in general: Malian donors came from one small rural village, predominantly one ethnic group.

This clone was seen only a few times. What it binds is not known. TCRdb attributes to this sequence the protein of a much larger clone, which differs from the DNA translation at residue 12; a read error is likely, and the protein displayed is translated from the DNA. CDR1 is TSWWSYY and CDR2 is QGS in the germline V gene. CDR3 length equals 23 residues. The V segment lost 3 bases and the J segment 1 base; nucleotides outside the gene matches: 24. Vgamma9/Vdelta2+ and Vdelta2-negative gammadelta T cells were flow-sorted from PBMC for bulk sequencing. The sample was gamma-delta T cells from blood. The J gene is TRDJ2, the V gene TRDV1; 9 bases fit TRDD3. This sequence was found in a pool of human donors (malaria-infected and uninfected, not separated). The CDR3 reads CALGDLSLPSQAGGCNLTAQLFF. CDR3 nucleotide sequence: TGTGCTCTTGGGGATCTAAGTCTTCCTAGCCAGGCTGGGGGATGCAATTTGACAGCACAACTCTTCTTT.